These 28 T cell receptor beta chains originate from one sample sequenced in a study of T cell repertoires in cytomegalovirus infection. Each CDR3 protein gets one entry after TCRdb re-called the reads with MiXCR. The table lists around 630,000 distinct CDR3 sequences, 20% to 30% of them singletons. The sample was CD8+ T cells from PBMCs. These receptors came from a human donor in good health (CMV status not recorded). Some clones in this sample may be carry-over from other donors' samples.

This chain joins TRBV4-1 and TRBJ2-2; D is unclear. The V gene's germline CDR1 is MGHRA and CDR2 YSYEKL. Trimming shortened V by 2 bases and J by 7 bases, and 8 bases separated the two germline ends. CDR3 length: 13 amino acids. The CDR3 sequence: CASSQRQNGELFF. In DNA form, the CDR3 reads TGCGCCAGCAGCCAACGGCAAAACGGGGAGCTGTTTTTT.

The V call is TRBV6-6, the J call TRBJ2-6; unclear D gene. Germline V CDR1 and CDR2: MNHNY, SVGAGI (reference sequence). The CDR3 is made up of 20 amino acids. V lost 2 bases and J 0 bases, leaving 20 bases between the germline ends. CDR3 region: CASSYPPGQSVFSGANVLTF. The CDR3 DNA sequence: TGTGCCAGCAGTTACCCCCCCGGGCAGTCAGTTTTCTCTGGGGCCAACGTCCTGACTTTC.

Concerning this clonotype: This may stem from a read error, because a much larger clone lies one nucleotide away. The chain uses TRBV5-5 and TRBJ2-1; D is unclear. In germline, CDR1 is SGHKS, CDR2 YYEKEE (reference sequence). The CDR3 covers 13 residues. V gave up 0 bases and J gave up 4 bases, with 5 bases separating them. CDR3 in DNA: TGTGCCAGCAGCTTGGAACATTACAATGAGCAGTTCTTC. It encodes CASSLEHYNEQFF. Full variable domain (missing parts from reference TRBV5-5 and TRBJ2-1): DAGVTQSPTHLIKTRGQQVTLRCSPISGHKSVSWYQQVLGQGPQFIFQYYEKEERGRGNFPDRFSARQFPNYSSELNVNALLLGDSALYLCASSLEHYNEQFFGPGTRLTVL.

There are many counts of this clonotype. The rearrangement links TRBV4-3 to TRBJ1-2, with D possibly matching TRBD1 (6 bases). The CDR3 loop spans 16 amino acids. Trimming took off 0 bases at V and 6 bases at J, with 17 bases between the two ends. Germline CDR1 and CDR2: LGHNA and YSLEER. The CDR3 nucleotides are TGCGCCAGCAGCCAAGATCGAAACGGACAGTGGCATGGCTACACCTTC. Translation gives CASSQDRNGQWHGYTF.

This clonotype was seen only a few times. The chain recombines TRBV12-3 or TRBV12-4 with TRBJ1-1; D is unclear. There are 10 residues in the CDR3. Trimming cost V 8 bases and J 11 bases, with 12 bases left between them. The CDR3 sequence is CASYQNGAFF. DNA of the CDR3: TGTGCCAGCTATCAAAATGGGGCTTTCTTT.

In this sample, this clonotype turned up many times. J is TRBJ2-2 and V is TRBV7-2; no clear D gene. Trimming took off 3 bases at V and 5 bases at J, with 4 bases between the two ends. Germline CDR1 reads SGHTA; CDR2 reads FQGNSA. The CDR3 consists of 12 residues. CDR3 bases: TGTGCCAGCAGCTTTCTAACCGGGGAGCTGTTTTTT. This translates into CASSFLTGELFF.

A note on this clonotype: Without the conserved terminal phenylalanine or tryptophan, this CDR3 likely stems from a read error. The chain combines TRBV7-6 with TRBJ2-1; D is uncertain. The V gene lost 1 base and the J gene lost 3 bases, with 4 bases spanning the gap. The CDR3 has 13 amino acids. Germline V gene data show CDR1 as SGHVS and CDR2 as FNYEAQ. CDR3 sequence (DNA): TGTGCCAGCAGCTTAGAGGTCTACAATGAGCAGTTCTCC. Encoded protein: CASSLEVYNEQFS.

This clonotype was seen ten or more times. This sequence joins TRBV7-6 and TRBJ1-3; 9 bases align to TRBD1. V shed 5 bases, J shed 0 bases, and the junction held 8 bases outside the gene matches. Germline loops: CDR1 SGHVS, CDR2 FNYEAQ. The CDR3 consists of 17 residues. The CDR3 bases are TGTGCCAGCAGCCCGGCGGGACAGGGAAACTCTGGAAACACCATATATTTT. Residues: CASSPAGQGNSGNTIYF.

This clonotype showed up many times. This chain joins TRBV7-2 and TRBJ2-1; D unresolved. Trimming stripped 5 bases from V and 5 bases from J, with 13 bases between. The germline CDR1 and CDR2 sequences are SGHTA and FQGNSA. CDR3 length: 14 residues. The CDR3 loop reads CASSPTVYNNEQFF. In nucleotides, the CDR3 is TGTGCCAGCAGCCCCACTGTGTACAACAATGAGCAGTTCTTC.

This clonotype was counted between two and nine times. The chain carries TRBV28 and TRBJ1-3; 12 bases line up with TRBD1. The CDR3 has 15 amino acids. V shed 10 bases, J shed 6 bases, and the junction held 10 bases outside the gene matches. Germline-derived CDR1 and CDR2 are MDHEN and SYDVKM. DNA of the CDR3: TGTGCCATCACCGGGACAGGGGGCCTGAAAAACACCATATATTTT. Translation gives CAITGTGGLKNTIYF.

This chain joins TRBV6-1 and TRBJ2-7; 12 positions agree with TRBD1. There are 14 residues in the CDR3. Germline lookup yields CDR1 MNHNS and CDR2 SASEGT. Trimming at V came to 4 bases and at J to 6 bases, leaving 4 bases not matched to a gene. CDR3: CASSGRDRGREQYV. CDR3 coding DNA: TGTGCCAGCAGTGGCCGGGACAGGGGGCGCGAGCAGTACGTC.

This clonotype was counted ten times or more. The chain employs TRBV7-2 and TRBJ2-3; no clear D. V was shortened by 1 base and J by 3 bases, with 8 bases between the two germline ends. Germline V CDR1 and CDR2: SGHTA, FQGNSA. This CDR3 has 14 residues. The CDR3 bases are TGTGCCAGCAGCTTAGGGGTGCCAACAGATACGCAGTATTTT. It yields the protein CASSLGVPTDTQYF.

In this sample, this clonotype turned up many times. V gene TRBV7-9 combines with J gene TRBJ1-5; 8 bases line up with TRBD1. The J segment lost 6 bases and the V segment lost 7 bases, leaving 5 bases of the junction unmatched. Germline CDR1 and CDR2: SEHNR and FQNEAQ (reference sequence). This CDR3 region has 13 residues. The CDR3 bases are TGTGCCAGCACCCAGGGGACAGGTCAGCCCCAGCATTTT. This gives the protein CASTQGTGQPQHF.

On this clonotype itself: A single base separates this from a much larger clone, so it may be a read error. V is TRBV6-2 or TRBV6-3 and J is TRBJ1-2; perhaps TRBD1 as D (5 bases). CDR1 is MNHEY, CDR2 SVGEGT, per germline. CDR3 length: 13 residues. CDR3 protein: CANSYAGIGGYTF. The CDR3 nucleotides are TGTGCCAACAGTTACGCAGGGATAGGAGGCTACACCTTC.

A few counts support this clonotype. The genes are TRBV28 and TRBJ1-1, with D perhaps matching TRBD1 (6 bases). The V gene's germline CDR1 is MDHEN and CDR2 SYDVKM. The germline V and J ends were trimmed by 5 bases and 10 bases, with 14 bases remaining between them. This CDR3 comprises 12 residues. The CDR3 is CASSPLTGIAFF. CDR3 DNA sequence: TGTGCCAGCAGTCCCCTCACAGGGATAGCTTTCTTT.

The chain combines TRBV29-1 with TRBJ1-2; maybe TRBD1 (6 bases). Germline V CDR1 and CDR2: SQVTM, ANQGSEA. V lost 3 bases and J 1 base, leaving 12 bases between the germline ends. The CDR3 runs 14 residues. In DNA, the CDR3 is TGCAGCGTTGATAACGGACAGCTTAACTATGGCTACACCTTC. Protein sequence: CSVDNGQLNYGYTF.

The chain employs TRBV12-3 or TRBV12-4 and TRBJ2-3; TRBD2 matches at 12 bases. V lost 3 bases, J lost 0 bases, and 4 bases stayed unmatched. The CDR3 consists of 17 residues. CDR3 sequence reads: CASSFRLAGASTDTQYF. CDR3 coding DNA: TGTGCCAGCAGTTTCCGACTAGCGGGGGCTAGCACAGATACGCAGTATTTT.

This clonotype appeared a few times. The CDR3 sequence is CASSTTVRSGANVLTF. CDR3 in DNA: TGTGCCAGCAGTACTACAGTTCGCTCTGGGGCCAACGTCCTGACTTTC. V usage is TRBV14 and J usage is TRBJ2-6, with D hard to call. Between the trimmed V and J ends, which lost 6 bases and 0 bases, there was a span of 12 bases. Germline V lookup: CDR1 SGHDN, CDR2 FVKESK. This CDR3 is built from 16 residues. Full variable domain (rest looked up from reference TRBV14 and TRBJ2-6): EAGVTQFPSHSVIEKGQTVTLRCDPISGHDNLYWYRRVMGKEIKFLLHFVKESKQDESGMPNNRFLAERTGGTYSTLKVQPAELEDSGVYFCASSTTVRSGANVLTFGAGSRLTVL.

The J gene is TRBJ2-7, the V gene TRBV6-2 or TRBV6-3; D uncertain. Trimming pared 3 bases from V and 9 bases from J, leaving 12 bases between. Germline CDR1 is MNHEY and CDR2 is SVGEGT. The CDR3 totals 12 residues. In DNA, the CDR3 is TGTGCCAGCAGTTATCCCTCCCGAGTGCAGTACGTC. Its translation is CASSYPSRVQYV.

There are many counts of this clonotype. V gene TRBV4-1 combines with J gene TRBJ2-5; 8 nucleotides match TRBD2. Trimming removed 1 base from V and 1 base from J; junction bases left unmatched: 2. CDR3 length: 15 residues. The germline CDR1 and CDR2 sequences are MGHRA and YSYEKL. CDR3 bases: TGCGCCAGCAGCCAAGGTCGGGGGGGCCAAGAGACCCAGTACTTC. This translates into CASSQGRGGQETQYF.

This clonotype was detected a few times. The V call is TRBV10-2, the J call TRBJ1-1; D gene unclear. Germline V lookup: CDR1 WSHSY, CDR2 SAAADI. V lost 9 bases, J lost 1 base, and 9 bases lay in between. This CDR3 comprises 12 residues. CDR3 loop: CASMRGNTEAFF. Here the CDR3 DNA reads TGCGCCAGTATGAGAGGGAACACTGAAGCTTTCTTT.

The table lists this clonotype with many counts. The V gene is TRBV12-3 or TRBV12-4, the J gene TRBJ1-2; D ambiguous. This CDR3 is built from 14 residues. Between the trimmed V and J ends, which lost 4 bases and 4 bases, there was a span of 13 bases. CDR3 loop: CASSWAYPPYGYTF. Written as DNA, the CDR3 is TGTGCCAGCAGTTGGGCCTACCCCCCCTATGGCTACACCTTC.

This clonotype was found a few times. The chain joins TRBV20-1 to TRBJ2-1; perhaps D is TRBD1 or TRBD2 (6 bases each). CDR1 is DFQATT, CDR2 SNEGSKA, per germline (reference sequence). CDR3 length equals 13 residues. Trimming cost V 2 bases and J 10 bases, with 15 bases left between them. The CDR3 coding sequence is TGCAGTGCTAGACTGCAAGGGGGGCGCGAGCAGTTCTTC. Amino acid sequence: CSARLQGGREQFF.

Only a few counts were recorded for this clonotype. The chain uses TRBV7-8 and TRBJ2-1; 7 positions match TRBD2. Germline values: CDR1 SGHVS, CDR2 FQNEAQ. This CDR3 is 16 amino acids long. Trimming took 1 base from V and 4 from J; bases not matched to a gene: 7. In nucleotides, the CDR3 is TGTGCCAGCAGCTTAGGGTTGGGGGGGGAGTACAATGAGCAGTTCTTC. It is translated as CASSLGLGGEYNEQFF.

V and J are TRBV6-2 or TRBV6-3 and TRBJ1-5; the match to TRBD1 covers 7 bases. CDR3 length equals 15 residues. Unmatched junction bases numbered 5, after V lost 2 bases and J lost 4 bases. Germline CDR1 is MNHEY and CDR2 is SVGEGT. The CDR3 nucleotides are TGTGCCAGCAGTTACGACCAGGGGGTTAATCAGCCCCAGCATTTT. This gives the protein CASSYDQGVNQPQHF.

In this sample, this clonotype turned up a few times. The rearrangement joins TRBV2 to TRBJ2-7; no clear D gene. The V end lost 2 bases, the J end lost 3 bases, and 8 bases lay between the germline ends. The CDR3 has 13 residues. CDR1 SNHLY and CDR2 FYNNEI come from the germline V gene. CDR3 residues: CASSEKGIYEQYF. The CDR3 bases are TGTGCCAGCAGTGAAAAGGGAATCTACGAGCAGTACTTC. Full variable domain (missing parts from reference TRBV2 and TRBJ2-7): EPEVTQTPSHQVTQMGQEVILRCVPISNHLYFYWYRQILGQKVEFLVSFYNNEISEKSEIFDDQFSVERPDGSNFTLKIRSTKLEDSAMYFCASSEKGIYEQYFGPGTRLTVT.

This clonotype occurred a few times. The CDR3 sequence is CSVVGGSGANVLTF. The CDR3 DNA follows: TGCAGCGTTGTTGGGGGCTCTGGGGCCAACGTCCTGACTTTC. The chain links TRBV29-1 to TRBJ2-6, with D possibly called TRBD1 or TRBD2 (5 bases each). The length of the CDR3 is 14 residues. Germline V gene data show CDR1 as SQVTM and CDR2 as ANQGSEA. Trimming cost V 4 bases and J 0 bases, with 7 bases left between them.

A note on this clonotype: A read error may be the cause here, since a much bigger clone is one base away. The CDR3 loop is CASTPERGDMQYF. The CDR3 DNA sequence: TGTGCCAGCACCCCCGAGAGGGGAGATATGCAGTATTTT. The V call is TRBV7-3, the J call TRBJ2-3; either TRBD1 or TRBD2 may supply D (5 bases each). Germline V gene data show CDR1 as SGHTA and CDR2 as FQGTGA. The CDR3 covers 13 residues.